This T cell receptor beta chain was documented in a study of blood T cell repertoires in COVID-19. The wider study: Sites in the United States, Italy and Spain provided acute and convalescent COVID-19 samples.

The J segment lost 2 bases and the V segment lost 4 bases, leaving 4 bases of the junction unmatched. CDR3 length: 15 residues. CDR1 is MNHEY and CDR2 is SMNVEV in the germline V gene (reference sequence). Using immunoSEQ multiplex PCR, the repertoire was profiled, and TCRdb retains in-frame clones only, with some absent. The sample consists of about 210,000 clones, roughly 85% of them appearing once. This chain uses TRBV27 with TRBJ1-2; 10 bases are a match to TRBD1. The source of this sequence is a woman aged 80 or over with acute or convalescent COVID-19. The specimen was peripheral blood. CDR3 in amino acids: CASSSRTGGNYGYTF. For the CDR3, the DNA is TGTGCCAGCAGTTCTCGGACAGGGGGGAACTATGGCTACACCTTC.